One T cell receptor (beta chain) is described in this entry. Libraries were prepared by immunoSEQ multiplex PCR; TCRdb keeps only in-frame clonotypes and omits some of them. The table shows around 200,000 clones, with 90% to 95% occurring only once. With 5 bases removed from V and 4 bases from J, the gap between germline ends came to 8 bases. Looked up from germline, CDR1 is GTSNPN and CDR2 is SVGIG (reference sequence). The CDR3 length is 11 residues. The record originates from a study of control samples from healthy donors and cancer patients. This receptor was identified in a man younger than 35 in good health. The sample comprised blood. The rearrangement joins TRBV30 to TRBJ1-2; D gene ambiguous. Here the CDR3 DNA reads TGTGCCTGGGGACGGTTCTATGGCTACACCTTC. Its protein product is CAWGRFYGYTF.